The 23 T cell receptor beta chains below all came from one sample that was sequenced in a study of T cell repertoires in cytomegalovirus infection. A single record per CDR3 protein comes from TCRdb applying MiXCR to the reads. The sample has a few hundred thousand distinct CDR3 sequences, about 20% seen once. For these TCRs, the target antigens are not known. The sequenced sample was cultured PBMCs, obtained from culture after CMV antigen stimulation. The receptors were sampled from a human donor in good health (CMV status not recorded). Some clones in this sample may be carry-over from other donors' samples.

The chain combines TRBV12-3 or TRBV12-4 with TRBJ1-5; 11 bases map to TRBD1. Trimming removed 6 bases from V and 7 bases from J; junction bases left unmatched: 8. This CDR3 contains 15 residues. The CDR3 bases are TGTGCCAGCAGACCCGGACAGGGGGCCGGGCAGCCCCAGCATTTT. Its translation is CASRPGQGAGQPQHF.

A few counts support this clonotype. The chain is built from TRBV28 and TRBJ2-2; D gene uncertain. V gave up 3 bases and J gave up 0 bases, with 8 bases separating them. CDR1 and CDR2 from the germline V gene are MDHEN and SYDVKM. This CDR3 region has 15 residues. In nucleotides, the CDR3 is TGTGCCAGCAGTTTTCGACTGGCGAACACCGGGGAGCTGTTTTTT. Translating it yields CASSFRLANTGELFF.

This sequence joins TRBV9 and TRBJ1-2; maybe TRBD1 (6 bases). Trimming removed 0 bases from V and 4 bases from J, with 13 bases in between. Per the germline V gene, CDR1 is SGDLS and CDR2 is YYNGEE. The CDR3 extends over 15 amino acids. The chain's CDR3 is CASSVDRVRTYGYTF. CDR3 in DNA: TGTGCCAGCAGCGTAGACAGGGTCAGGACCTATGGCTACACCTTC. The full variable domain, completed using reference TRBV9 and TRBJ1-2, is DSGVTQTPKHLITATGQRVTLRCSPRSGDLSVYWYQQSLDQGLQFLIQYYNGEERAKGNILERFSAQQFPDLHSELNLSSLELGDSALYFCASSVDRVRTYGYTFGSGTRLTVV.

The V call is TRBV4-1, the J call TRBJ2-6, with a tentative D call TRBD1 (5 bases). CDR1 is MGHRA, CDR2 YSYEKL, per germline. The CDR3 totals 18 residues. V was clipped by 0 bases and J by 3 bases, with 15 bases between them. DNA for the CDR3: TGCGCCAGCAGCCAAGAGTCCTTCAGGGATCGTGGGGCCAACGTCCTGACTTTC. Encoded protein: CASSQESFRDRGANVLTF.

This sequence joins TRBV5-4 and TRBJ1-2; TRBD1 might be the D (6 bases). V lost 2 bases, J lost 4 bases, and 9 bases lay in between. CDR1 SGHNT and CDR2 YYREEE come from the germline V gene (reference sequence). This CDR3 contains 13 residues. As DNA, the CDR3 is TGTGCCAGCAGCTTCCCGGGGGCCTATGGCTACACCTTC. It specifies CASSFPGAYGYTF.

The J gene is TRBJ2-1, the V gene TRBV19, with 10 nucleotides matching TRBD2. V was pared by 4 bases and J by 8 bases, with 14 bases of the junction left unmatched. Germline CDR1 LNHDA, CDR2 SQIVND (reference sequence). This CDR3 is 17 amino acids long. CDR3 sequence: CASSKGGWSSGRHEQFF. The CDR3 DNA sequence: TGTGCCAGTAGTAAGGGCGGTTGGTCTAGCGGGAGACATGAGCAGTTCTTC. Combining the CDR3 with reference TRBV19 and TRBJ2-1 gives the whole variable domain DGGITQSPKYLFRKEGQNVTLSCEQNLNHDAMYWYRQDPGQGLRLIYYSQIVNDFQKGDIAEGYSVSREKKESFPLTVTSAQKNPTAFYLCASSKGGWSSGRHEQFFGPGTRLTVL.

This clonotype occurred many times. V and J are TRBV7-2 and TRBJ1-5; 8 bases line up with TRBD1. The ends lost 5 bases at V and 5 bases at J; junction bases unmatched: 11. The CDR3 is 16 residues long. CDR1 is SGHTA and CDR2 is FQGNSA in the germline V gene. The CDR3, as DNA: TGTGCCAGCAGCGACGCGAGGACAGGGAAGGATCAGCCCCAGCATTTT. This gives the protein CASSDARTGKDQPQHF.

This chain joins TRBV11-2 and TRBJ2-1, with TRBD2 identical over 12 bases. Germline V gene lookup returns CDR1 SGHAT and CDR2 FQNNGV. The CDR3 is made up of 14 amino acids. V lost 6 bases and J lost 10; bases outside the gene matches: 7. This chain's CDR3 is CASRRGLAGLEQFF. CDR3 DNA sequence: TGTGCCAGCAGGCGTGGACTAGCGGGATTAGAGCAGTTCTTC.

The chain employs TRBV24-1 and TRBJ2-3, with a weak D call TRBD2 (5 bases). The CDR3 length is 16 residues. Trimming shortened V by 3 bases and J by 2 bases, and 14 bases separated the two germline ends. Germline lookup yields CDR1 KGHDR and CDR2 SFDVKD. In DNA, the CDR3 is TGTGCCACCAGTGATGGGCTAGCACCGGTCACAGATACGCAGTATTTT. Its translation: CATSDGLAPVTDTQYF.

For this clonotype: A read error is possible here, since a much larger clone lies one base away. The gene calls are TRBV10-3 and TRBJ2-7; tentatively, D is TRBD1 or TRBD2 (5 bases each). V was pared by 11 bases and J by 3 bases, with 20 bases between. Germline V gene sequence: CDR1 ENHRY, CDR2 SYGVKD. This CDR3 is 14 amino acids long. The CDR3 protein is CAYLGTRGNYEQYV. CDR3 nucleotides: TGTGCCTATCTGGGGACCAGAGGTAACTACGAGCAGTACGTC.

This clonotype was counted a few times. The chain links TRBV4-1 to TRBJ1-6; unclear D gene. The germline V gene has CDR1 MGHRA and CDR2 YSYEKL. The germline V and J ends were trimmed by 1 base and 5 bases, with 18 bases remaining between them. The CDR3 has 18 residues. This CDR3 reads CASSQAGIWDPDNSPLHF. The CDR3 DNA reads TGCGCCAGCAGCCAAGCGGGTATCTGGGATCCCGATAATTCACCCCTCCACTTT.

The rearrangement joins TRBV5-4 to TRBJ2-7, with D possibly being TRBD1 (8 bases). The CDR3 is 15 residues long. Looked up from germline, CDR1 is SGHNT and CDR2 is YYREEE (reference sequence). Trimming stripped 4 bases from V and 3 bases from J, with 17 bases between. The CDR3 DNA is TGTGCCAGCAGCATAACAGGGGGGGGAATCTACGAGCAGTACTTC. This encodes CASSITGGGIYEQYF.

In its sample, this clonotype was seen a few times. The chain uses TRBV5-4 and TRBJ2-7; TRBD2 matches 8 bases. Germline assignment: CDR1 SGHNT and CDR2 YYREEE (reference sequence). Germline trimming cut 3 bases from V and 5 bases from J; bases unmatched to any gene: 13. CDR3 size: 16 residues. CDR3 in DNA: TGTGCCAGCAGCTCCACCTTTAGCGGGACTCCCAACGAGCAGTACGTC. It codes for CASSSTFSGTPNEQYV.

This clonotype was seen a handful of times. This sequence joins TRBV4-3 and TRBJ1-1; D not certain. This CDR3 is 15 amino acids long. V dropped 1 base and J dropped 1 base, with 10 bases sitting between them. Germline values: CDR1 LGHNA, CDR2 YSLEER. CDR3 protein: CASSQGSGSNTEAFF. Written as DNA, the CDR3 is TGCGCCAGCAGCCAAGGCTCGGGCTCGAACACTGAAGCTTTCTTT.

This sequence joins TRBV6-6 and TRBJ2-1; 13 nucleotides align to TRBD2. Trimming took 2 bases from V and 8 from J; bases not matched to a gene: 12. Germline V gene lookup returns CDR1 MNHNY and CDR2 SVGAGI (reference sequence). The CDR3 is made up of 18 amino acids. CDR3 sequence: CASSYGFLGTSGNHEQFF. The CDR3 coding sequence is TGTGCCAGCAGTTACGGGTTCTTAGGGACTAGCGGGAACCATGAGCAGTTCTTC.

The V and J genes are TRBV6-2 or TRBV6-3 and TRBJ2-6; D remains ambiguous. Germline V lookup: CDR1 MNHEY, CDR2 SVGEGT. Trimming took off 5 bases at V and 1 base at J, with 15 bases between the two ends. The CDR3 is 17 amino acids. The CDR3 spells CASSPRPRRSGANVLTF. DNA for the CDR3: TGTGCCAGCAGTCCCCGCCCAAGACGGTCTGGGGCCAACGTCCTGACTTTC.

The rearrangement joins TRBV30 to TRBJ1-1; 9 bases align to TRBD1. Germline loops: CDR1 GTSNPN, CDR2 SVGIG (reference sequence). The CDR3 runs to 12 residues. V lost 5 bases and J lost 4; bases outside the gene matches: 2. This chain's CDR3 is CAWDRGGTEAFF. CDR3 DNA: TGTGCCTGGGACAGGGGGGGCACTGAAGCTTTCTTT.

This rearrangement joins TRBV20-1 to TRBJ1-5; D perhaps matches TRBD1 (5 bases). In germline, CDR1 is DFQATT, CDR2 SNEGSKA (reference sequence). V was pared by 3 bases and J by 1 base, with 13 bases between. The CDR3 runs to 15 residues. The CDR3 sequence: CSASEGIVSNQPQHF. In DNA form, the CDR3 reads TGCAGTGCTAGCGAGGGGATTGTCAGCAATCAGCCCCAGCATTTT.

The rearrangement joins TRBV7-2 to TRBJ2-1; possible D gene TRBD2, 6 bases. Trimming stripped 0 bases from V and 12 bases from J, with 27 bases between. The germline V gene has CDR1 SGHTA and CDR2 FQGNSA. The CDR3 totals 18 residues. This CDR3 is CASSLAGGGMTNLWLQFF. CDR3 DNA sequence: TGTGCCAGCAGCTTAGCGGGTGGCGGGATGACAAATTTATGGTTGCAGTTCTTC.

The chain combines TRBV6-5 with TRBJ1-2; 7 bases line up with TRBD1. The CDR3 extends over 17 amino acids. Trimming took 2 bases from V and 2 from J; bases not matched to a gene: 11. Per germline, CDR1 MNHEY and CDR2 SVGAGI. In DNA form, the CDR3 reads TGTGCCAGCAGTTACAACCCGCTACAGGGGACCAACTATGGCTACACCTTC. Translating gives CASSYNPLQGTNYGYTF.

In this sample, this clonotype turned up many times. The chain is built from TRBV6-2 or TRBV6-3 and TRBJ2-5; tentative D call: TRBD2 (6 bases). Deletions cut 5 bases from V and 7 bases from J, with 20 bases between. Germline CDR1 and CDR2: MNHEY and SVGEGT. The CDR3 length is 15 residues. The CDR3 reads CASSLPGLARGTQYF. DNA for the CDR3: TGTGCCAGCAGTCTCCCGGGACTGGCGCGCGGGACCCAGTACTTC.

This clonotype was picked up a small number of times. This chain's CDR3 is CASSPLEGGKGYTF. The DNA for the CDR3 is TGTGCCAGCAGTCCGTTGGAAGGGGGTAAGGGCTACACCTTC. The chain is built from TRBV28 and TRBJ1-2; D is possibly TRBD1 (6 bases). The V and J ends lost 5 bases and 8 bases respectively, with 18 bases between them. Germline V gives CDR1 MDHEN, CDR2 SYDVKM. This CDR3 spans 14 amino acids.

This clonotype was seen only a few times. The V and J genes are TRBV28 and TRBJ1-1, with no clear D. The CDR3 is 12 residues long. CDR1 and CDR2 from the germline V gene are MDHEN and SYDVKM. V dropped 8 bases and J dropped 0 bases, with 7 bases sitting between them. Here the CDR3 reads CASWAVNTEAFF. The CDR3 bases are TGTGCCAGCTGGGCAGTGAACACTGAAGCTTTCTTT.